This T cell receptor (beta chain) came from a study of cytomegalovirus exposure and HLA in healthy donors. General study results and limits: Likely technical artifact: a cluster of highly shared sequence variants. TCR beta chains associated with HLA were, in a later analysis, more clonally expanded than equally common others.

This clone came up once. The antigen is not known. PCR involved 60 Vbeta and 13 Jbeta primers. Repertoires were generated with immunoSEQ multiplex PCR, while TCRdb's copy carries only in-frame clones and drops some. The sample yields a few hundred thousand clones, 80% seen once. The specimen sequenced was PBMCs. The sequence came from a girl aged 2-10 years in good health and CMV-seronegative.

The CDR3 here is CATDRQGAPGELFF. The CDR3, as DNA: TGTGCCACCGACCGACAGGGGGCCCCCGGGGAGCTGTTTTTT. This chain uses TRBV10-3 with TRBJ2-2; TRBD1 agrees at 10 bases. V shed 10 bases and J 6 bases; nucleotides not matched to a gene: 8. The CDR3 length is 14 residues. The germline V gene encodes CDR1 ENHRY and CDR2 SYGVKD.